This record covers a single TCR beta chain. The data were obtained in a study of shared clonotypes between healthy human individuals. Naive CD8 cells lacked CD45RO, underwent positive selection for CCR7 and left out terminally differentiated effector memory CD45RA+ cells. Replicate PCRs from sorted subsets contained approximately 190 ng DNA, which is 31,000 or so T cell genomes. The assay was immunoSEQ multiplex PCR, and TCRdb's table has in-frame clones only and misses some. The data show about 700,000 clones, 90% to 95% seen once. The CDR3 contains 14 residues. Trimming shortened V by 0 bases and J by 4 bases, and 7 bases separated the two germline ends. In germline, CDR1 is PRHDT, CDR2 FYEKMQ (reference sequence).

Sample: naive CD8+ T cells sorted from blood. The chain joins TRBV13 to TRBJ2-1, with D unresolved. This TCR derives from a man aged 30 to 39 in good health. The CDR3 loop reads CASSLGQNYNEQFF. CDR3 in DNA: TGTGCCAGCAGCTTAGGACAGAATTACAATGAGCAGTTCTTC.